A single T cell receptor beta chain is shown here with its context. Its antigen is undetermined. Clones were read by immunoSEQ multiplex PCR, and TCRdb kept only the in-frame ones, dropping some. The sample lists about 110,000 clones; 75% to 90% were seen once. This sample is drawn from a study of T cell responses to AZD1222 COVID-19 vaccine. General study results and limits: Seropositive AZD1222 recipients at baseline numbered only five to seven. No day 14 peak samples; only post-peak repertoires were characterized.

The sample in question was peripheral blood, obtained on day 0 of AZD1222 vaccination. This clonotype was sampled from an adult in good health.

This chain's CDR3 is CASREAGSGNTIYF. In nucleotides, the CDR3 is TGCGCCAGCAGGGAGGCCGGCTCTGGAAACACCATATATTTT. This chain links TRBV5-1 with TRBJ1-3; no clear D gene. The CDR3 consists of 14 residues. The germline V and J ends were trimmed by 5 bases and 0 bases, with 9 bases remaining between them. Per germline, CDR1 SGHRS and CDR2 YFSETQ.